This TCR beta chain appears in the sequencing data of a study of Graves' ophthalmopathy and Graves' hyperthyroidism. The wider study: Peripheral blood samples were taken at initial diagnosis, before any treatment. Study outcomes and limitations: In predicting ophthalmopathy progression, the model reached about 71% sensitivity and 72% to 80% specificity. The majority of expanded thyroid clonotypes above 0.001 frequency also occurred in blood.

Trimming cost V 6 bases and J 5 bases; bases outside gene matches: 8. Per germline, CDR1 MNHEY and CDR2 SMNVEV (reference sequence). The CDR3 is made up of 15 amino acids. This clonotype was detected many times. No antigen is known for it. Donors with ophthalmopathy: moderate-to-severe activity, CAS ≥3, NOSPECS ≥4, duration under 3 months. Researchers took RNA transcripts and amplified TCR beta CDR3 regions from them. Second-round multiplex PCR followed a first-round RT-PCR using HTBI primers. TCRdb used MiXCR to reprocess the multiplex PCR reads, holding one entry per CDR3 protein. The sample gives about 160,000 distinct CDR3 sequences, approximately 40% of which show up once; under 7% is in the top ten.

The chain combines TRBV27 with TRBJ2-2; 8 nucleotides match TRBD2. The receptor's source is a woman aged 40 to 50 with Graves' ophthalmopathy. The sample consisted of peripheral blood. CDR3 loop: CASRPGGRGTGELFF. The CDR3 bases are TGTGCCAGCAGGCCGGGGGGGCGCGGAACCGGGGAGCTGTTTTTT.